This is a list of T cell receptor beta chains from one sample in a study of blood T cells in healthy people across ages. Using its own MiXCR run on the 5' RACE reads, TCRdb lists one record per CDR3 protein. The sample carries about a million distinct CDR3 sequences, under 50% recorded once. Material for sequencing was blood. The receptors originated from a young man in good health. Each CDR3 is given with its conserved first and last residue. A D gene is named only where the DNA matches it firmly. The size of a clone is reported for some rows only, either as once, few or many, or as a class for expanded clones.

v_call	clone_size	j_call	d_call	cdr3_aa	cdr3_nt
TRBV3-1	.	TRBJ2-1	TRBD1	CASSQPGQGADEQFF	TGTGCCAGCAGCCAACCGGGGCAGGGGGCCGATGAGCAGTTCTTC
TRBV7-6	.	TRBJ2-7	.	CASSLIASTYEQYF	TGTGCCAGCAGCTTAATCGCCAGTACCTACGAGCAGTACTTC
TRBV4-1	few	TRBJ2-1	TRBD2	CASSQTSPTYNEQFF	TGCGCCAGCAGCCAGACTAGCCCTACCTACAATGAGCAGTTCTTC
TRBV5-1	.	TRBJ1-2	TRBD1	CASSVGTGGGYTF	TGCGCCAGCAGCGTCGGGACAGGGGGTGGCTACACCTTC
TRBV5-1	once	TRBJ2-7	.	CASSEGGSDEQYF	TGCGCCAGCAGTGAGGGCGGGTCCGACGAGCAGTACTTC
TRBV3-1	few	TRBJ2-1	.	CASSQQLVNEQFF	TGTGCCAGCAGCCAACAGTTAGTCAATGAGCAGTTCTTC
TRBV20-1	.	TRBJ1-4	.	CSASTAGAEKLFF	TGCAGTGCAAGTACAGCGGGGGCTGAAAAACTGTTTTTT
TRBV5-1	.	TRBJ2-7	.	CASSLGDKSTYEQYF	TGCGCCAGCAGCTTGGGGGACAAGTCGACCTACGAGCAGTACTTC
TRBV3-1	.	TRBJ2-2	TRBD2	CASSQGGTSVYTGELFF	TGTGCCAGCAGCCAGGGCGGGACTAGCGTCTACACCGGGGAGCTGTTTTTT
TRBV20-1	.	TRBJ1-4	.	CSASNARSFNEKLFF	TGCAGTGCTAGTAATGCTCGGAGCTTTAATGAAAAACTGTTTTTT
TRBV4-3	.	TRBJ1-5	.	CASSQVSGYGPQHF	TGCGCCAGCAGCCAAGTATCGGGGTATGGGCCCCAGCATTTT
TRBV19	.	TRBJ2-1	TRBD2	CASSALAGGLDEQFF	TGTGCCAGTAGTGCACTAGCGGGGGGCCTGGATGAGCAGTTCTTC
TRBV6-2/TRBV6-3	few	TRBJ2-1	.	CASSYGGRLDEQFF	TGTGCCAGCAGTTACGGGGGCCGTCTTGATGAGCAGTTCTTC
TRBV25-1	few	TRBJ2-7	.	CASSRGSGYEQYF	TGTGCCAGCAGTAGGGGATCTGGCTACGAGCAGTACTTC
TRBV5-1	.	TRBJ2-3	TRBD2	CASSLEGGGRLAVKDTQYF	TGCGCCAGCAGCCTGGAGGGGGGGGGAAGACTAGCGGTGAAAGATACGCAGTATTTT
TRBV7-9	.	TRBJ1-5	.	CASSLAGWGQQPQHF	TGTGCCAGCAGCTTAGCCGGCTGGGGGCAGCAGCCCCAGCATTTT
TRBV7-2	few	TRBJ1-2	.	CASSLGRSYYGYTF	TGTGCCAGCAGCTTAGGCAGGTCCTACTATGGCTACACCTTC
TRBV12-3/TRBV12-4	.	TRBJ2-5	.	CASSLSGLETQYF	TGTGCCAGCAGTTTAAGCGGGTTGGAGACCCAGTACTTC
TRBV18	many	TRBJ1-1	TRBD1	CASSPGQTNTEAFF	TGTGCCAGCTCGCCGGGACAGACAAACACTGAAGCTTTCTTT
TRBV28	.	TRBJ2-7	.	CASTFSGAVSYEQYF	TGTGCCAGCACCTTTAGTGGGGCTGTCTCCTACGAGCAGTACTTC
TRBV7-9	.	TRBJ2-5	.	CASSLASPQETQYF	TGTGCCAGCAGCTTAGCTAGCCCTCAAGAGACCCAGTACTTC
TRBV7-9	few	TRBJ2-5	.	CASSLALEVETQYF	TGTGCCAGCAGCTTAGCGCTCGAGGTAGAGACCCAGTACTTC
TRBV12-5	.	TRBJ2-7	.	CASGLVIGTSSYEQYF	TGTGCTAGTGGTTTGGTAATAGGGACAAGCTCCTACGAGCAGTACTTC
TRBV7-6	.	TRBJ2-7	.	CASSFSRGGTYEQYF	TGTGCCAGCAGCTTCTCCCGGGGAGGAACTTACGAGCAGTACTTC
TRBV6-6	few	TRBJ1-5	TRBD1	CASRQPTGAGNQPQHF	TGTGCCAGCAGGCAGCCCACAGGGGCTGGGAATCAGCCCCAGCATTTT
TRBV3-1	.	TRBJ2-7	.	CASSPSGLLEQYF	TGTGCCAGCAGCCCCTCGGGACTCCTAGAGCAGTACTTC
TRBV7-9	once	TRBJ1-4	.	CASSFQGTPNEKLFF	TGTGCCAGCAGCTTTCAGGGCACACCTAATGAAAAACTGTTTTTT
TRBV6-2/TRBV6-3	once	TRBJ1-1	.	CASTEGPGLGRAAEAFF	TGTGCCAGCACCGAAGGTCCAGGTCTGGGGCGGGCGGCTGAAGCTTTCTTT
TRBV29-1	few	TRBJ2-7	TRBD2	CSVEIGTSGSSYEQYF	TGCAGCGTTGAAATTGGAACCAGCGGGAGCTCCTACGAGCAGTACTTC
TRBV20-1	few	TRBJ2-3	TRBD2	CSASDKRGVGDTQYF	TGCAGTGCTTCCGATAAGCGGGGGGTAGGGGATACGCAGTATTTT
TRBV6-2/TRBV6-3	.	TRBJ2-1	.	CANSYSSRGPNEQFF	TGTGCCAACAGTTACTCTTCCCGGGGTCCGAATGAGCAGTTCTTC
TRBV7-3	.	TRBJ2-1	TRBD2	CASSLTGTSGGYNEQFF	TGTGCCAGCAGCTTAACCGGGACTAGCGGGGGCTACAATGAGCAGTTCTTC
TRBV4-2	.	TRBJ2-7	TRBD2	CASSQVGSGGSEQYF	TGTGCCAGCAGCCAAGTTGGTAGCGGGGGCTCCGAGCAGTACTTC
TRBV11-2	once	TRBJ2-7	TRBD2	CASSPLGVAGGYYEQYF	TGTGCCAGCAGCCCTCTCGGGGTAGCGGGTGGCTACTACGAGCAGTACTTC
TRBV28	.	TRBJ2-3	TRBD2	CASGGGGASTDTQYF	TGTGCCAGCGGTGGGGGGGGTGCTAGCACAGATACGCAGTATTTT
TRBV25-1	once	TRBJ2-1	.	CASSGTLYDEQFF	TGTGCCAGTTCCGGGACACTTTACGATGAGCAGTTCTTC
TRBV28	.	TRBJ1-5	.	CASSLRPSQPQHF	TGTGCCAGCAGTTTAAGGCCGTCGCAGCCCCAGCATTTT
TRBV20-1	many	TRBJ2-3	TRBD1	CSAQPIQGAQDTQYF	TGCAGTGCTCAGCCAATCCAGGGGGCGCAAGATACGCAGTATTTT
TRBV11-2	few	TRBJ1-2	.	CASSPAAGRAHDYTF	TGTGCCAGCAGCCCTGCGGCCGGGCGCGCTCATGACTACACCTTC
TRBV6-5	few	TRBJ2-6	.	CASRESGANVLTF	TGTGCCAGCAGGGAATCTGGGGCCAACGTCCTGACTTTC
TRBV11-1	once	TRBJ2-5	.	CASSAVSETQYF	TGTGCCAGCAGCGCTGTGTCAGAGACCCAGTACTTC
TRBV5-6	.	TRBJ2-3	.	CATSSVGTASTDTQYF	TGTGCCACCTCGTCCGTAGGGACGGCGAGCACAGATACGCAGTATTTT
TRBV27	.	TRBJ2-1	.	CASSLYLGGSYNEQFF	TGTGCCAGCAGTTTATATCTAGGGGGCTCCTACAATGAGCAGTTCTTC
TRBV5-5	few	TRBJ2-7	TRBD1	CASRSPGQSSYEQYF	TGTGCCAGCCGGTCTCCGGGACAGTCCTCCTACGAGCAGTACTTC
TRBV12-3/TRBV12-4	.	TRBJ2-3	.	CASSFSGLRTDAQYF	TGTGCCAGCAGTTTTTCGGGATTGAGAACAGATGCGCAGTATTTT